This TCR beta chain was sequenced during a study of control samples from healthy donors and cancer patients. Clones were read by immunoSEQ multiplex PCR, and TCRdb kept only the in-frame ones, dropping some. The data show fewer than 100,000 clones, 88% seen once. The germline V gene has CDR1 SEHNR and CDR2 FQNEAQ (reference sequence). The V segment lost 5 bases and the J segment 10 bases; nucleotides outside the gene matches: 9. This CDR3 has 14 residues. The table lists this clone with a few counts. Sequencing was carried out using blood. The chain joins TRBV7-9 to TRBJ2-1; 9 bases are shared with TRBD2. This clonotype was sampled from a woman aged 45-65 years in good health. The DNA for the CDR3 is TGTGCCAGCAGCCCTGAAGGGACTAGCCGAGAGCAGTTCTTC. This translates into CASSPEGTSREQFF.